The 3 T cell receptor beta chains below all came from one sample that was sequenced in a study of resident and recirculating memory T cells in vitiligo. Clones were sequenced by immunoSEQ multiplex PCR, and TCRdb holds only the in-frame ones, with some missing. The sample has about 76,000 clones, about 91% seen once. The specimen sequenced was blood. The receptors here all came from a male donor with vitiligo.

The V and J genes are TRBV23-1 and TRBJ1-2; 11 nucleotides agree with TRBD1. TRBV23-1 is an ORF; its function is uncertain. The CDR3 extends over 19 amino acids. J lost 4 bases, V lost 2 bases, and 15 bases had no gene match. The CDR3 is CASSQPEGGQGEVSYGYTF. The CDR3 DNA reads TGCGCCAGCAGTCAACCGGAAGGGGGACAGGGGGAGGTTAGCTATGGCTACACCTTC.

The chain joins TRBV28 to TRBJ1-1; tentatively, D is TRBD1 (6 bases). Germline CDR1 MDHEN, CDR2 SYDVKM. Trimming took 5 bases from V and 7 from J, leaving 11 bases between them. The CDR3 loop spans 12 amino acids. The CDR3 nucleotides read TGTGCCAGCAGTGTTAACAGGGATGAAGCTTTCTTT. Residues: CASSVNRDEAFF. The whole variable domain, remainder taken from reference TRBV28 and TRBJ1-1, is DVKVTQSSRYLVKRTGEKVFLECVQDMDHENMFWYRQDPGLGLRLIYFSYDVKMKEKGDIPEGYSVSREKKERFSLILESASTNQTSMYLCASSVNRDEAFFGQGTRLTVV.

The rearrangement joins TRBV7-3 to TRBJ2-1; 10 bases agree with TRBD2. The CDR3 extends over 16 amino acids. In germline, CDR1 is SGHTA, CDR2 FQGTGA. J lost 7 bases, V lost 1 base, and 7 bases had no gene match. The CDR3 sequence: CASSLIGTSVGNEQFF. DNA for the CDR3: TGTGCCAGCAGCTTAATTGGGACTAGCGTAGGTAATGAGCAGTTCTTC.